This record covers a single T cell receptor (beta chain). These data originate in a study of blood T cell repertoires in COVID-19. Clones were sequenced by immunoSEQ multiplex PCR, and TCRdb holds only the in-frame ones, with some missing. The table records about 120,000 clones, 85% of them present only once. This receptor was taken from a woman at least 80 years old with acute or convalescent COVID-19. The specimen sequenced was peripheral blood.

The CDR3 DNA is TGTGCCAGCAGCGGCGCGGCCGTGGGAGGGGATACGCAGTATTTT. This sequence encodes CASSGAAVGGDTQYF. The chain combines TRBV9 with TRBJ2-3; TRBD2 matches 7 bases. The V gene end was trimmed by 3 bases and the J gene end by 6 bases; junction bases not matched to a gene: 10. CDR3 length equals 15 residues. CDR1 is SGDLS and CDR2 is YYNGEE in the germline V gene. Variable domain in full (rest from reference TRBV9 and TRBJ2-3): DSGVTQTPKHLITATGQRVTLRCSPRSGDLSVYWYQQSLDQGLQFLIQYYNGEERAKGNILERFSAQQFPDLHSELNLSSLELGDSALYFCASSGAAVGGDTQYFGPGTRLTVL.